Following are 19 T cell receptor beta chains from one sample sequenced in a study of cytomegalovirus exposure and HLA in healthy donors. Sequencing used immunoSEQ multiplex PCR; TCRdb keeps in-frame clones, though not all of them. The top ten clones hold around 3% of a sample with around 220,000 clones, 80% to 90% of them seen once. Material for sequencing was PBMCs. The receptor source for this set is a woman between 18 and 30 years old in good health and CMV-seronegative.

This chain uses TRBV7-9 with TRBJ2-1; 8 bases map to TRBD1. Unmatched junction bases numbered 6, after V lost 7 bases and J lost 4 bases. The germline gives CDR1 SEHNR, CDR2 FQNEAQ (reference sequence). The CDR3 sequence is 14 residues long. The CDR3 loop is CASTDRGVYNEQFF. The CDR3 DNA follows: TGTGCCAGCACCGACAGGGGAGTATACAATGAGCAGTTCTTC.

J is TRBJ2-3 and V is TRBV10-3, with 8 bases fitting TRBD2. V shed 8 bases and J 5 bases; nucleotides not matched to a gene: 6. The CDR3 is made up of 13 amino acids. Germline V gene sequence: CDR1 ENHRY, CDR2 SYGVKD. DNA of the CDR3: TGTGCCATCGGTAGAGGGACTAGAGATACGCAGTATTTT. The encoded protein is CAIGRGTRDTQYF.

V gene TRBV28 combines with J gene TRBJ2-5, with 11 bases matching TRBD1. The CDR3 sequence is 16 residues long. V lost 2 bases, J lost 5 bases, and 7 bases stayed unmatched. Germline CDR1 MDHEN, CDR2 SYDVKM. The CDR3 nucleotides read TGTGCCAGCAGTTTAGTTAGGACAGGGGGCTTTGAGACCCAGTACTTC. It encodes CASSLVRTGGFETQYF. The whole variable domain, remainder taken from reference TRBV28 and TRBJ2-5, is DVKVTQSSRYLVKRTGEKVFLECVQDMDHENMFWYRQDPGLGLRLIYFSYDVKMKEKGDIPEGYSVSREKKERFSLILESASTNQTSMYLCASSLVRTGGFETQYFGPGTRLLVL.

Note on this clone: Relative to the germline gene, one junction end is altered; a read error may explain this. The rearrangement links TRBV29-1 to TRBJ1-4; 7 bases are shared with TRBD1. Germline assignment: CDR1 SQVTM and CDR2 ANQGSEA. The CDR3 runs to 15 residues. Here the CDR3 DNA reads TGCAACGTTAATACAGGGGCTTGGGGATCCGAAAAACTGTTTTTT. Protein: CNVNTGAWGSEKLFF.

The DNA of the CDR3 is TGTGCCAGCAGCCCGGGGATGATGAACACTGAAGCTTTCTTT. Its translation is CASSPGMMNTEAFF. J is TRBJ1-1 and V is TRBV28; D gene ambiguous. CDR3 length: 14 amino acids. Trimming stripped 6 bases from V and 0 bases from J, with 11 bases between. The V gene's germline CDR1 is MDHEN and CDR2 SYDVKM.

The chain uses TRBV28 and TRBJ2-3; possibly TRBD2 for D (6 bases). The CDR3 loop spans 15 amino acids. Trimming cost V 6 bases and J 6 bases, with 19 bases left between them. CDR1 MDHEN and CDR2 SYDVKM come from the germline V gene. This chain's CDR3 is CASRADGAGSDTQYF. In DNA, the CDR3 is TGTGCCAGCAGGGCAGATGGGGCGGGGTCTGATACGCAGTATTTT.

This clone showed up just once. The J gene is TRBJ2-3, the V gene TRBV5-1, with 13 bases identical to TRBD2. CDR1 is SGHRS, CDR2 YFSETQ, per germline. The CDR3 has 19 amino acids. The trim removed 2 bases at V and 6 bases at J, leaving 15 bases unmatched. The CDR3 nucleotides read TGCGCCAGCAGCTTTTGGGGGACTAGCGGGAAGACGGGGGCCGATACGCAGTATTTT. It is translated as CASSFWGTSGKTGADTQYF.

The rearrangement uses TRBV7-9 and TRBJ2-7, with 10 bases fitting TRBD2. V was pared by 1 base and J by 7 bases, with 16 bases of the junction left unmatched. CDR1 and CDR2 (germline): SEHNR, FQNEAQ (reference sequence). The CDR3 covers 18 residues. The CDR3: CASSLGVYEREGQGEQYF. The CDR3 DNA is TGTGCCAGCAGCTTAGGAGTGTACGAGCGGGAGGGCCAGGGGGAGCAGTACTTC.

CDR3 sequence (DNA): TGCGCCAGCAATTCTGAACTAGCGGGAGGGATGGATGAGCAGTTCTTC. Encoded protein: CASNSELAGGMDEQFF. This chain joins TRBV4-1 and TRBJ2-1, with 13 bases that match TRBD2. With V trimmed by 7 bases and J by 8 bases, 11 bases remained unmatched. This CDR3 is 16 amino acids long. Germline V gene sequence: CDR1 MGHRA, CDR2 YSYEKL.

The rearrangement joins TRBV5-6 to TRBJ2-3, with 9 positions matching TRBD2. Unmatched junction bases numbered 7, after V lost 2 bases and J lost 0 bases. The CDR3 totals 17 residues. Germline values: CDR1 SGHDT, CDR2 YYEEEE. In DNA, the CDR3 is TGTGCCAGCAGCTTCCTTTATAGCGGGAGTAGCACAGATACGCAGTATTTT. The encoded protein is CASSFLYSGSSTDTQYF.

A few counts support this clone. The chain recombines TRBV27 with TRBJ1-2, with a weak D call TRBD1 (6 bases). This CDR3 contains 15 residues. The germline CDR1 and CDR2 sequences are MNHEY and SMNVEV (reference sequence). V was cut by 5 bases and J by 5 bases, with 18 bases left in between. The CDR3, as DNA: TGTGCCAGCAGTACCGGGACACGACGTAGTTATGGCTACACCTTC. This encodes CASSTGTRRSYGYTF.

The chain is built from TRBV7-9 and TRBJ1-1; D ambiguous. The CDR3 is 13 residues long. With 5 bases removed from V and 7 bases from J, the gap between germline ends came to 14 bases. CDR1 is SEHNR, CDR2 FQNEAQ, per germline (reference sequence). CDR3 residues: CASSMEGLFEAFF. Here the CDR3 DNA reads TGTGCCAGCAGCATGGAAGGACTCTTTGAAGCTTTCTTT.

About this clone: An end of the junction differs from the germline gene, which may be a read error. V usage is TRBV28 and J usage is TRBJ1-5; 9 bases line up with TRBD1. CDR3 length: 15 amino acids. The V gene's germline CDR1 is MDHEN and CDR2 SYDVKM. CDR3 residues: CASSLTGGGNRPQHF. The DNA of the CDR3 is TGTGCCAGCAGTTTAACAGGGGGCGGCAATCGGCCCCAGCATTTT.

The chain joins TRBV5-1 to TRBJ2-2; D remains ambiguous. The CDR3 runs 16 residues. Trimming shortened V by 2 bases and J by 5 bases, and 16 bases separated the two germline ends. The V gene's germline CDR1 is SGHRS and CDR2 YFSETQ. The chain's CDR3 is CASSLELITRTGELFF. The CDR3 bases are TGCGCCAGCAGCTTAGAACTGATCACGAGGACCGGGGAGCTGTTTTTT. Based on the CDR3 plus reference TRBV5-1 and TRBJ2-2, the full variable domain is KAGVTQTPRYLIKTRGQQVTLSCSPISGHRSVSWYQQTPGQGLQFLFEYFSETQRNKGNFPGRFSGRQFSNSRSEMNVSTLELGDSALYLCASSLELITRTGELFFGEGSRLTVL.

The rearrangement joins TRBV19 to TRBJ2-5; 7 bases align to TRBD1. Germline loops: CDR1 LNHDA, CDR2 SQIVND (reference sequence). V dropped 5 bases and J dropped 5; count of bases not matched to a gene: 5. CDR3 length: 13 amino acids. Here the CDR3 reads CASSETGLETQYF. CDR3 bases: TGTGCCAGTAGTGAGACAGGGCTGGAGACCCAGTACTTC.

J is TRBJ2-3 and V is TRBV7-2; TRBD2 agrees at 10 bases. The CDR3 sequence is 17 residues long. Germline trimming cut 4 bases from V and 3 bases from J; bases unmatched to any gene: 10. Germline CDR1 SGHTA, CDR2 FQGNSA. The CDR3 DNA follows: TGTGCCAGCAGCTCCCACAAGCTAGCGGGAGTAACAGATACGCAGTATTTT. It yields the protein CASSSHKLAGVTDTQYF.

The CDR3 protein is CASSQDLGQGANEQFF. CDR3 nucleotide sequence: TGCGCCAGCAGCCAAGATCTGGGACAGGGGGCAAATGAGCAGTTCTTC. The J gene is TRBJ2-1, the V gene TRBV4-3; TRBD1 matches 12 bases. Germline CDR1 reads LGHNA; CDR2 reads YSLEER. V shed 0 bases, J shed 7 bases, and the junction held 4 bases outside the gene matches. This CDR3 comprises 16 residues.

In this sample, this clone turned up once. This chain joins TRBV7-9 and TRBJ2-7; D is uncertain. The CDR3 is 15 residues long. Trimming pared 1 base from V and 3 bases from J, leaving 13 bases between. Germline lookup yields CDR1 SEHNR and CDR2 FQNEAQ (reference sequence). The CDR3 nucleotides read TGTGCCAGCAGCTTAGGAAGCAAATCTTTCTACGAGCAGTACTTC. Encoded protein: CASSLGSKSFYEQYF.

Details on this clone: The germline gene is not matched at one end of the junction; a read error may be the cause. The genes are TRBV15 and TRBJ1-5; a possible D gene is TRBD1 (6 bases). The CDR3 spans 14 residues. Germline lookup yields CDR1 LNHNV and CDR2 YYDKDF (reference sequence). The CDR3 here is CATSRDRGPIDRNF. Here the CDR3 DNA reads TGTGCCACCAGCAGAGATCGCGGGCCGATCGACAGGAATTTT.